This T cell receptor (beta chain) derives from a study of patients and donors after allogeneic stem cell transplantation (dated by TCRdb to the early 2020s). Library preparation was by RT-PCR. Sequencing relied on a NextSeq 550. TCRdb reprocessed the public reads (quality trimming at Q25 with fastp, clone calling with MiXCR) and kept in-frame beta chains. Each entry is one CDR3 protein sequence, shown with its most common DNA and genes. The sample data list tens of thousands of distinct CDR3 sequences, and about 5% of these were observed just once. The ten top clones hold 2.6% of the sample. This clonotype was observed many times. Its antigen is still unknown. No base qualities exist here, and no much larger clone lies one base off it. Via the germline V gene (reference sequence), CDR1 is SGHKS and CDR2 YYEKEE. From V the trimming removes 4 bases and from J it removes 2 bases, while the gene matches leave 4 bases of the junction unaccounted for. From its cysteine to its phenylalanine, the CDR3 spans 15 amino acids. Just the 45-base CDR3 DNA is kept, in frame starting at base 1.

This chain is built from TRBV5-5 and TRBJ2-1, with 9 junctional bases fitting TRBD1. Sequenced input: blood, either unsorted or a sorted T cell fraction (not recorded which). The sequence was obtained from a human donor who was either an allogeneic HSCT recipient or a stem cell or donor lymphocyte infusion donor (not recorded which). It is not recorded whose cells these are; they may come from a transplant donor. In nucleotide form, the sequence is TGTGCCAGCAGCCCTGGGGACAGGGCCTACAATGAGCAGTTCTTC. Translated, it gives CASSPGDRAYNEQFF.